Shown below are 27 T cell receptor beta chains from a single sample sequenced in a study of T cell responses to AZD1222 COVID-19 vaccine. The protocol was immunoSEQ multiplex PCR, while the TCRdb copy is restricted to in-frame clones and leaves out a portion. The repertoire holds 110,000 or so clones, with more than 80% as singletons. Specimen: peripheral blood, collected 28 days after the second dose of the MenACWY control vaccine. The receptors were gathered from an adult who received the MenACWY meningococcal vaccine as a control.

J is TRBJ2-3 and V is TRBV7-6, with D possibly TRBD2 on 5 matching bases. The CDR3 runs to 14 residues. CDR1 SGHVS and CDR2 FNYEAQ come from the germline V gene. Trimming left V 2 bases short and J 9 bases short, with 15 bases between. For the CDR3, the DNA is TGTGCCAGCAGCTTAAAGGTGGGAGTAACCACGCAGTATTTT. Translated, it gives CASSLKVGVTTQYF.

The CDR3 spells CARISDSSYEQYV. The CDR3 DNA follows: TGCGCCAGAATAAGCGACAGCTCCTACGAGCAGTACGTC. The chain carries TRBV10-2 and TRBJ2-7; possible D gene TRBD1, 5 bases. V gave up 9 bases and J gave up 0 bases, with 12 bases separating them. This CDR3 comprises 13 residues. Per the germline V gene, CDR1 is WSHSY and CDR2 is SAAADI.

CDR3 sequence (DNA): TGTGCCAGCAGTTTTCCGACAGGGTTGGGCTTTATCGGTTCTTGCGAGCAGTACTTC. It specifies CASSFPTGLGFIGSCEQYF. V is TRBV27 and J is TRBJ2-7; 7 bases line up with TRBD1. The CDR3 is 19 amino acids. Looked up from germline, CDR1 is MNHEY and CDR2 is SMNVEV (reference sequence). The ends lost 3 bases at V and 6 bases at J; junction bases unmatched: 23.

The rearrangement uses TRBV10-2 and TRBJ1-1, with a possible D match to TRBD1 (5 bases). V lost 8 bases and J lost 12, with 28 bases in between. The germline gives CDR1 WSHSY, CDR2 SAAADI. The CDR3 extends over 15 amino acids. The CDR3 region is CASSGPIGQNQETFF. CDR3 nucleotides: TGCGCCAGCTCTGGACCAATCGGACAAAACCAGGAAACTTTCTTT.

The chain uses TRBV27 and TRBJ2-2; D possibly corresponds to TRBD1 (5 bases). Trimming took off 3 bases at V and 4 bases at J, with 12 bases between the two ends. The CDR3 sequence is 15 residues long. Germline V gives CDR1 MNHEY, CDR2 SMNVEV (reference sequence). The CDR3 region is CASSFLGASTGELFF. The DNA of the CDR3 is TGTGCCAGCAGTTTTTTAGGGGCGAGCACCGGGGAGCTGTTTTTT.

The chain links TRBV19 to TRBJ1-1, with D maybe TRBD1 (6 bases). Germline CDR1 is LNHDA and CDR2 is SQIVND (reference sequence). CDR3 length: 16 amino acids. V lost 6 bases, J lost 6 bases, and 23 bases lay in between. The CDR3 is CASSITGRGVDAEAFF. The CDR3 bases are TGTGCCAGTAGCATTACCGGCAGGGGAGTTGACGCTGAAGCTTTCTTT.

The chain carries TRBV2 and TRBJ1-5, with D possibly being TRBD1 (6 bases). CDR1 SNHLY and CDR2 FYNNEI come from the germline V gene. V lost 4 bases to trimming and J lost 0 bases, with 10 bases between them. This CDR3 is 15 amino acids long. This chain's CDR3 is CASSVRGSSNQPQHF. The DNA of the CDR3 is TGTGCCAGCAGTGTCAGGGGCAGTAGCAATCAGCCCCAGCATTTT.

This chain's CDR3 is CASSPGQGKGTDTQYF. In DNA form, the CDR3 reads TGTGCCAGCAGCCCGGGACAGGGAAAGGGTACAGATACGCAGTATTTT. This chain links TRBV5-4 with TRBJ2-3; 9 nucleotides line up with TRBD1. The CDR3 covers 16 residues. Losses at the gene ends were 4 bases for V and 3 bases for J; bases not matched to a gene: 9. Germline assignment: CDR1 SGHNT and CDR2 YYREEE (reference sequence).

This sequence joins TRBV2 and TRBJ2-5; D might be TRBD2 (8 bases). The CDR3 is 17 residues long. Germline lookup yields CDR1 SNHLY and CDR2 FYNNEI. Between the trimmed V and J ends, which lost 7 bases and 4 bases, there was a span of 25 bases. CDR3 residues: CASIRGGSGDYLETQYF. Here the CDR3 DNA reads TGTGCCAGCATCAGGGGGGGTAGCGGGGACTATCTAGAGACCCAGTACTTC. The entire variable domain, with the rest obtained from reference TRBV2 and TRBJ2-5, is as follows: EPEVTQTPSHQVTQMGQEVILRCVPISNHLYFYWYRQILGQKVEFLVSFYNNEISEKSEIFDDQFSVERPDGSNFTLKIRSTKLEDSAMYFCASIRGGSGDYLETQYFGPGTRLLVL.

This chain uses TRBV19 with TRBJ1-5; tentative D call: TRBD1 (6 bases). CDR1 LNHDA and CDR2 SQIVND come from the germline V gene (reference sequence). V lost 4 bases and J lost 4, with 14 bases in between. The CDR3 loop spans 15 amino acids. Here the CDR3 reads CASSTLDSANQPQHF. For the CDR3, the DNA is TGTGCCAGTAGTACCCTGGACAGTGCTAATCAGCCCCAGCATTTT.

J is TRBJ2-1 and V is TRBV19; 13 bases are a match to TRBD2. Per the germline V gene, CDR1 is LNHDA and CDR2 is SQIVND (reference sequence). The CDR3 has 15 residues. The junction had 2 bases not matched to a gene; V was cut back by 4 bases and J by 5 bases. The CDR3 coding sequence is TGTGCCAGTAGTACCGGGACTAGCGGGAACAATGAGCAGTTCTTC. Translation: CASSTGTSGNNEQFF.

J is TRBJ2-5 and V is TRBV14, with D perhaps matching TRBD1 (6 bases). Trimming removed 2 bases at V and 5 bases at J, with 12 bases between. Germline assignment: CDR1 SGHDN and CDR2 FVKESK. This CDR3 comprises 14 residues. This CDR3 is CASSQWGLGETQYF. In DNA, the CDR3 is TGTGCCAGCAGCCAATGGGGGCTAGGGGAGACCCAGTACTTC. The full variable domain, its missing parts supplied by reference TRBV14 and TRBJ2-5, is EAGVTQFPSHSVIEKGQTVTLRCDPISGHDNLYWYRRVMGKEIKFLLHFVKESKQDESGMPNNRFLAERTGGTYSTLKVQPAELEDSGVYFCASSQWGLGETQYFGPGTRLLVL.

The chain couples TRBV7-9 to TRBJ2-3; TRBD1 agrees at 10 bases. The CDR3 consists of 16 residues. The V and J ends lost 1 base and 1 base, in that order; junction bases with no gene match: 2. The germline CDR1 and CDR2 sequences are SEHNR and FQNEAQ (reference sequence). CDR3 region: CASSLGDRGRTDTQYF. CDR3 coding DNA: TGTGCCAGCAGCTTAGGAGACAGGGGGCGCACAGATACGCAGTATTTT.

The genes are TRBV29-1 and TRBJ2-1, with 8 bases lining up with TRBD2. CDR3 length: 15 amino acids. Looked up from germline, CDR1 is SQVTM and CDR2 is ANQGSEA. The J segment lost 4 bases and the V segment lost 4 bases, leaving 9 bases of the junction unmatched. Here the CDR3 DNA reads TGCAGCGTTGGAGGTAGCGGGGTCGAGTACAATGAGCAGTTCTTC. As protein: CSVGGSGVEYNEQFF.

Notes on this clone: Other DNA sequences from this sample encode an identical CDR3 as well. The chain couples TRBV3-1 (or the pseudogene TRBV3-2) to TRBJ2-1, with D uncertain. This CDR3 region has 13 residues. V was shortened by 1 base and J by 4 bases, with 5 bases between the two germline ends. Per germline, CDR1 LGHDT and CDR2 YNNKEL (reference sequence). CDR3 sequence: CASSQVQYNEQFF. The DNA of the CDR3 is TGTGCCAGCAGCCAAGTCCAGTACAATGAGCAGTTCTTC.

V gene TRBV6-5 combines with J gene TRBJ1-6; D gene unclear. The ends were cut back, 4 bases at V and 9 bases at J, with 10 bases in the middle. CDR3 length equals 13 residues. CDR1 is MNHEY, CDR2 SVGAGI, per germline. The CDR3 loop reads CASSSIFSSPLHF. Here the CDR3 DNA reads TGTGCCAGCAGTTCGATATTTAGTTCACCCCTCCACTTT.

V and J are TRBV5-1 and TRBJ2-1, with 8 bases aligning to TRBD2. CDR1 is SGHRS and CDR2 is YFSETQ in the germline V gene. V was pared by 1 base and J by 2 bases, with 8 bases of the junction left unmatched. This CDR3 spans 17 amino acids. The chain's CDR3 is CASSLPLSGTPYNEQFF. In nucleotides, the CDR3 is TGCGCCAGCAGCTTGCCCCTTAGCGGGACCCCCTACAATGAGCAGTTCTTC. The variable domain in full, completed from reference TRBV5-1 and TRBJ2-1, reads KAGVTQTPRYLIKTRGQQVTLSCSPISGHRSVSWYQQTPGQGLQFLFEYFSETQRNKGNFPGRFSGRQFSNSRSEMNVSTLELGDSALYLCASSLPLSGTPYNEQFFGPGTRLTVL.

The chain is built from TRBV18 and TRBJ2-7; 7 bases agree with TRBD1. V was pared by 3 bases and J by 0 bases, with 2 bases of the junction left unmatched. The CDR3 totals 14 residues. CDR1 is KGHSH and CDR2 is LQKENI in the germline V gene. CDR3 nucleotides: TGTGCCAGCTCACCCTCAGGGGGCTCCTACGAGCAGTACTTC. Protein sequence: CASSPSGGSYEQYF.

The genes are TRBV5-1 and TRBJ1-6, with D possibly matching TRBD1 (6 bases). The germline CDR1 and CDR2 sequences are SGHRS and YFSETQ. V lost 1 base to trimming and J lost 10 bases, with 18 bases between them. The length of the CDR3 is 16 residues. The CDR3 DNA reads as TGCGCCAGCAGCTTGTGGCAGGGGCCAGAGAAATCACCCCTCCACTTT. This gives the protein CASSLWQGPEKSPLHF.

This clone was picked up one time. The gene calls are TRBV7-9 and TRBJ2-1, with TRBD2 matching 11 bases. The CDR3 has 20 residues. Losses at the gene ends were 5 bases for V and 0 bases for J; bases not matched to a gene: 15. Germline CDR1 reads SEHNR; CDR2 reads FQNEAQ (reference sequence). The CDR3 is CASSSRRVAGGPVSYNEQFF. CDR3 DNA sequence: TGTGCCAGCAGCAGCCGCAGGGTAGCGGGAGGGCCGGTCTCCTACAATGAGCAGTTCTTC.

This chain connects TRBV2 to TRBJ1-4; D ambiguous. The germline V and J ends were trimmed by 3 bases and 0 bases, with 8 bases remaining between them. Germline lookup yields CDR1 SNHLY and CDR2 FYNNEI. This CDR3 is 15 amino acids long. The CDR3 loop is CASSETSATNEKLFF. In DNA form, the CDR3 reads TGTGCCAGCAGTGAGACAAGTGCAACTAATGAAAAACTGTTTTTT.

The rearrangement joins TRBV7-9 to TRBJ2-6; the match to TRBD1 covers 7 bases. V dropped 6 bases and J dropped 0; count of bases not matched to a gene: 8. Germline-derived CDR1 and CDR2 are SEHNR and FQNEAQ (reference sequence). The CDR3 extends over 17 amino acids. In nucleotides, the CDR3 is TGTGCCAGCAGTCGACAGGGATGGAACTCTGGGGCCAACGTCCTGACTTTC. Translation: CASSRQGWNSGANVLTF.

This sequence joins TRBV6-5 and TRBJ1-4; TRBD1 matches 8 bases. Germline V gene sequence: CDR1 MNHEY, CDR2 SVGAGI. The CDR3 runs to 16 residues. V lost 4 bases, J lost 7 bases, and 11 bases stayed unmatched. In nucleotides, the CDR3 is TGTGCCAGCAGTTCAAACACCGGGACAGGAGGTGAAAAACTGTTTTTT. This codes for CASSSNTGTGGEKLFF.

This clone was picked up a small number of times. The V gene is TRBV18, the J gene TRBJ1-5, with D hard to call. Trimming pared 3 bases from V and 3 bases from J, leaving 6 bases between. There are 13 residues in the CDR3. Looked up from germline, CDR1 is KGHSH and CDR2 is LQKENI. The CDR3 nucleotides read TGTGCCAGCTCACCGGCGGTCAATCAGCCCCAGCATTTT. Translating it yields CASSPAVNQPQHF.

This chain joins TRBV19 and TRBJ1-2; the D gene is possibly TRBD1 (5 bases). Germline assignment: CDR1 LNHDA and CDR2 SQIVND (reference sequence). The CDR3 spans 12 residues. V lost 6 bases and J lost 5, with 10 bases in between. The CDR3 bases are TGTGCCAGTAGCAACCAGGGATATGGCTACACCTTC. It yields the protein CASSNQGYGYTF.

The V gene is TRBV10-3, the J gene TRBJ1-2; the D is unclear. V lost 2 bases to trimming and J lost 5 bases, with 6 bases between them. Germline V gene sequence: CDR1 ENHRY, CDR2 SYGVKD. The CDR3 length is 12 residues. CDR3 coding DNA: TGTGCCATCAGTGAGCAAACTTATGGCTACACCTTC. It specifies CAISEQTYGYTF.

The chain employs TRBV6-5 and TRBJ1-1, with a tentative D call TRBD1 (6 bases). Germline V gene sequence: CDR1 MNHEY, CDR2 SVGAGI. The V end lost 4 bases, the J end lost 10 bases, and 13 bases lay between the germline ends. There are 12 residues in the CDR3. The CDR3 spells CASSFGGGAAFF. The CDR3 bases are TGTGCCAGCAGTTTCGGCGGGGGGGCAGCTTTCTTT.